This T cell receptor (beta chain) was identified in a study of blood T cell repertoires in COVID-19. The germline V gene has CDR1 SGHNT and CDR2 YENEEA. The V gene lost 1 base and the J gene lost 6 bases, with 19 bases spanning the gap. This CDR3 contains 17 residues. Produced via immunoSEQ multiplex PCR; TCRdb's table is partial and in-frame only. The table lists about 170,000 clones, 80% to 90% of them singletons, with 3.7% in the top ten. The chain employs TRBV11-3 and TRBJ2-1, with D possibly TRBD2 on 6 matching bases. Input material: peripheral blood. The origin of this receptor is a man aged 18 to 30 with active or convalescent COVID-19. CDR3 amino acids: CASSLASGRRIGNEQFF. The CDR3 nucleotides read TGTGCCAGCAGCTTAGCCTCAGGGAGGAGGATTGGCAATGAGCAGTTCTTC.